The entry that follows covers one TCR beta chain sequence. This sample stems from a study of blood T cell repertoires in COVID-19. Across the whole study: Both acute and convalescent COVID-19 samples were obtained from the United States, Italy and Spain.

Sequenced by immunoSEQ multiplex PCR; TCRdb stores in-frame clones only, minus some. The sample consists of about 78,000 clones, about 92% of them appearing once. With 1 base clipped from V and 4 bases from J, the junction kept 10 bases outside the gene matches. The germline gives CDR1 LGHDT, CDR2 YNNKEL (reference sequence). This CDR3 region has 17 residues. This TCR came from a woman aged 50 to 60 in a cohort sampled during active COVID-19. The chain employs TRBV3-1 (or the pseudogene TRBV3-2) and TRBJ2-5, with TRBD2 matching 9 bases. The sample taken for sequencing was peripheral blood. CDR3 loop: CASSQGTSATLGETQYF. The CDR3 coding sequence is TGTGCCAGCAGCCAAGGGACTAGCGCCACCTTGGGAGAGACCCAGTACTTC.